The T cell receptor beta chain described here comes from a study of T cell repertoires in cytomegalovirus infection. Study outcomes and limitations: CMV-specific TCR beta clonotypes restricted by HLA-C were the ones dominating the ex vivo response.

About this clonotype itself: The antigen is undetermined.

CDR3 length equals 13 residues. Germline trimming cut 7 bases from V and 2 bases from J; bases unmatched to any gene: 8. The germline gives CDR1 DFQATT, CDR2 SNEGSKA (reference sequence). TCRdb recomputed calls from the reads with MiXCR, one row per CDR3 protein. This sample has 300,000 or so distinct CDR3 sequences, with roughly 23% found just once. The J gene is TRBJ2-7, the V gene TRBV20-1; 7 bases match TRBD1. This receptor was obtained from a human donor in good health (CMV status not recorded). Some clones in this sample may be carry-over from other donors' samples. Sequences were obtained from PBMCs. CDR3 sequence: CSGVGDSTYEQYF. CDR3 bases: TGCAGTGGCGTCGGGGACAGTACCTACGAGCAGTACTTC.